Presented here are 30 T cell receptor beta chains from one specimen sequenced in a study of blood T cell repertoires in COVID-19. Some clones are missing from TCRdb's copy, which holds only in-frame ones; the method was immunoSEQ multiplex PCR. The table includes approximately 60,000 clones, roughly 92% detected once. Specimen: peripheral blood. The receptors derive from a man between 65 and 79 years old with active COVID-19.

In DNA, the CDR3 is TGCGCCAGCAGCTATGACAGGGGTAACGCTGAAGCTTTCTTT. This sequence encodes CASSYDRGNAEAFF. V and J are TRBV5-1 and TRBJ1-1; 8 bases are shared with TRBD1. Trimming at V came to 3 bases and at J to 6 bases, leaving 7 bases not matched to a gene. This CDR3 comprises 14 residues. Germline CDR1 reads SGHRS; CDR2 reads YFSETQ.

This chain uses TRBV19 with TRBJ2-1, with 7 bases matching TRBD2. CDR1 LNHDA and CDR2 SQIVND come from the germline V gene (reference sequence). V was clipped by 5 bases and J by 0 bases; unmatched bases: 10. The CDR3 covers 17 residues. CDR3 amino acids: CASSPPGTTSSYNEQFF. In DNA form, the CDR3 reads TGTGCCAGTAGTCCCCCCGGGACTACAAGCTCCTACAATGAGCAGTTCTTC.

This chain links TRBV28 with TRBJ1-1, with unresolved D. The ends were cut back, 3 bases at V and 8 bases at J, with 10 bases in the middle. The CDR3 has 12 residues. Germline loops: CDR1 MDHEN, CDR2 SYDVKM. CDR3 coding DNA: TGTGCCAGCAGTTTTTTCCCAGGCGAAGCTTTCTTT. Protein product: CASSFFPGEAFF.

The chain is built from TRBV28 and TRBJ1-3; D might be TRBD1 (5 bases). The CDR3 has 23 amino acids. Looked up from germline, CDR1 is MDHEN and CDR2 is SYDVKM. Trimming took 1 base from V and 4 from J, leaving 35 bases between them. CDR3 loop: CASSLFVGLSLFGGGDSGNTIYF. The CDR3 bases are TGTGCCAGCAGTTTATTCGTTGGGTTATCCTTATTCGGTGGAGGGGATTCAGGAAACACCATATATTTT.

This clone was detected once. The CDR3 sequence is CASSGQAGGYGYTF. CDR3 DNA sequence: TGTGCCAGCAGCGGACAGGCGGGGGGGTATGGCTACACCTTC. This chain joins TRBV2 and TRBJ1-2; 7 bases map to TRBD1. V was pared by 6 bases and J by 5 bases, with 9 bases of the junction left unmatched. CDR1 is SNHLY, CDR2 FYNNEI, per germline. There are 14 residues in the CDR3.

This chain links TRBV5-1 with TRBJ1-3; no definite D call. CDR3 size: 15 residues. CDR1 and CDR2 (germline): SGHRS, YFSETQ. V lost 3 bases, J lost 0 bases, and 10 bases lay in between. DNA for the CDR3: TGCGCCAGCAGCTCGGACTCGGGCTCTGGAAACACCATATATTTT. Its protein product is CASSSDSGSGNTIYF.

The count of this clone is one. The genes are TRBV25-1 and TRBJ2-3, with 9 bases aligning to TRBD1. J gave up 0 bases and V 9 bases, and 16 bases lay outside the gene matches. Per the germline V gene, CDR1 is MGHDK and CDR2 is SYGVNS. The CDR3 is 18 residues long. Here the CDR3 reads CASSTGGDFTRSTDTQYF. DNA for the CDR3: TGTGCCAGTTCCACAGGGGGCGATTTTACCCGAAGCACAGATACGCAGTATTTT.

The chain's CDR3 is CSVDNFSGTATNYGYTF. CDR3 coding DNA: TGCAGCGTTGATAACTTTTCCGGGACAGCAACTAACTATGGCTACACCTTC. The rearrangement joins TRBV29-1 to TRBJ1-2, with 7 nucleotides matching TRBD1. This CDR3 contains 17 residues. Unmatched junction bases numbered 13, after V lost 3 bases and J lost 0 bases. Germline-derived CDR1 and CDR2 are SQVTM and ANQGSEA.

As DNA, the CDR3 is TGTGCCAGCAGCTTGATAGGAGCCGGGGAGCTGTTTTTT. This encodes CASSLIGAGELFF. The V call is TRBV5-4, the J call TRBJ2-2; D is ambiguous. Trimming stripped 1 base from V and 6 bases from J, with 7 bases between. This CDR3 comprises 13 residues. Per germline, CDR1 SGHNT and CDR2 YYREEE (reference sequence).

As DNA, the CDR3 is TGTGCCACCAGGACAGGGGATGGCTACACCTTC. Encoded protein: CATRTGDGYTF. V gene TRBV24-1 combines with J gene TRBJ1-2, with TRBD1 identical over 8 bases. The germline CDR1 and CDR2 sequences are KGHDR and SFDVKD. The V and J ends lost 7 bases and 6 bases, in that order; junction bases with no gene match: 0. The CDR3 runs to 11 residues.

This clone was observed once. This chain uses TRBV5-1 with TRBJ2-7, with 7 bases matching TRBD1. The germline V gene has CDR1 SGHRS and CDR2 YFSETQ. The length of the CDR3 is 15 residues. With 4 bases clipped from V and 0 bases from J, the junction kept 7 bases outside the gene matches. This CDR3 is CASSVTGVPSYEQYF. CDR3 bases: TGCGCCAGCAGCGTTACAGGGGTCCCCTCCTACGAGCAGTACTTC.

CDR3 residues: CASSPRLAGVGGELFF. CDR3 coding DNA: TGTGCCAGCAGTCCGCGACTAGCGGGGGTGGGTGGGGAGCTGTTTTTT. The chain employs TRBV27 and TRBJ2-2; 12 nucleotides match TRBD2. CDR1 is MNHEY, CDR2 SMNVEV, per germline (reference sequence). The V and J ends lost 5 bases and 8 bases, in that order; junction bases with no gene match: 9. This CDR3 has 16 residues.

V and J are TRBV6-1 and TRBJ2-5; perhaps TRBD2 as D (7 bases). The CDR3 contains 15 residues. With 0 bases removed from V and 6 bases from J, the gap between germline ends came to 14 bases. Germline values: CDR1 MNHNS, CDR2 SASEGT. CDR3 loop: CASSEAGGGGQTQYF. For the CDR3, the DNA is TGTGCCAGCAGTGAAGCCGGAGGGGGGGGACAGACCCAGTACTTC.

This chain links TRBV11-3 with TRBJ2-1; 11 bases align to TRBD2. The germline gives CDR1 SGHNT, CDR2 YENEEA. V trimming: 1 base; J trimming: 5 bases; junction bases outside the gene matches: 1. The CDR3 contains 15 residues. The chain's CDR3 is CASSLVLAGDNEQFF. The CDR3 DNA sequence: TGTGCCAGCAGCTTAGTACTAGCGGGAGACAATGAGCAGTTCTTC. Supplemented by reference TRBV11-3 and TRBJ2-1, the full variable domain reads EAGVVQSPRYKIIEKKQPVAFWCNPISGHNTLYWYLQNLGQGPELLIRYENEEAVDDSQLPKDRFSAERLKGVDSTLKIQPAELGDSAVYLCASSLVLAGDNEQFFGPGTRLTVL.

The chain employs TRBV10-2 and TRBJ2-7; possibly TRBD1 for D (5 bases). V shed 4 bases and J shed 3 bases, with 19 bases lying between them. From germline, CDR1 is WSHSY and CDR2 SAAADI. The CDR3 length is 16 residues. Here the CDR3 reads CASSGVKDDRDYEQYF. The CDR3 bases are TGCGCCAGCAGTGGAGTTAAGGACGACAGAGACTACGAGCAGTACTTC.

The V call is TRBV10-3, the J call TRBJ1-5; D gene ambiguous. Deletions cut 5 bases from V and 5 bases from J, with 7 bases between. The length of the CDR3 is 12 residues. Germline values: CDR1 ENHRY, CDR2 SYGVKD. The CDR3 reads CAISSGDQPQHF. The DNA of the CDR3 is TGTGCCATCAGTAGCGGGGATCAGCCCCAGCATTTT.

The J gene is TRBJ2-7, the V gene TRBV4-1; D is ambiguous. The germline gives CDR1 MGHRA, CDR2 YSYEKL. The CDR3 runs 16 residues. Deletions cut 0 bases from V and 0 bases from J, with 12 bases between. CDR3 in amino acids: CASSQERAPSSYEQYF. In DNA, the CDR3 is TGCGCCAGCAGCCAAGAACGAGCTCCTAGCTCCTACGAGCAGTACTTC.

The chain carries TRBV27 and TRBJ2-3; 8 nucleotides align to TRBD1. J gave up 8 bases and V 1 base, and 8 bases lay outside the gene matches. CDR3 size: 15 residues. Germline loops: CDR1 MNHEY, CDR2 SMNVEV (reference sequence). The CDR3 DNA follows: TGTGCCAGCAGTTTATACTCACCGGACAGGGTTACGCAGTATTTT. As protein: CASSLYSPDRVTQYF.

CDR3 residues: CASSWTSLSTGELFF. DNA of the CDR3: TGTGCCAGCAGTTGGACTAGTTTAAGCACCGGGGAGCTGTTTTTT. V and J are TRBV6-2 or TRBV6-3 and TRBJ2-2; the match to TRBD2 covers 7 bases. The CDR3 contains 15 residues. J was trimmed by 4 bases and V by 4 bases; bases with no gene match: 6. Per germline, CDR1 MNHEY and CDR2 SVGEGT.

This chain joins TRBV6-5 and TRBJ1-2, with D maybe TRBD1 (5 bases). The V end lost 6 bases, the J end lost 8 bases, and 16 bases lay between the germline ends. Germline values: CDR1 MNHEY, CDR2 SVGAGI. The CDR3 has 13 amino acids. CDR3: CASRETERKGYTF. The CDR3, as DNA: TGTGCCAGCAGGGAGACAGAAAGGAAGGGCTACACCTTC.

The genes are TRBV7-2 and TRBJ2-7; 10 nucleotides align to TRBD2. The germline V gene encodes CDR1 SGHTA and CDR2 FQGNSA. Trimming cost V 0 bases and J 4 bases; bases outside gene matches: 3. CDR3 length: 15 amino acids. CDR3 loop: CASSLALAGAYEQYF. The CDR3 DNA reads TGTGCCAGCAGCTTAGCCCTAGCGGGGGCATACGAGCAGTACTTC.

The chain links TRBV7-6 to TRBJ2-5; TRBD2 agrees at 11 bases. The CDR3 spans 16 residues. Germline CDR1 reads SGHVS; CDR2 reads FNYEAQ. Unmatched junction bases numbered 7, after V lost 5 bases and J lost 2 bases. The CDR3 DNA is TGTGCCAGCAGCGACCAACTAGCGGGGGTACAAGAGACCCAGTACTTC. Its translation: CASSDQLAGVQETQYF.

The gene calls are TRBV4-1 and TRBJ2-1; D is possibly TRBD2 (5 bases). Germline-derived CDR1 and CDR2 are MGHRA and YSYEKL. The CDR3 is 15 residues long. V gave up 0 bases and J gave up 6 bases, with 12 bases separating them. This chain's CDR3 is CASSQDGRGANEQFF. CDR3 in DNA: TGCGCCAGCAGCCAAGATGGACGGGGAGCCAATGAGCAGTTCTTC.

The chain employs TRBV6-1 and TRBJ1-5; a weak D match, TRBD1 (5 bases). V was trimmed by 8 bases and J by 2 bases, leaving 13 bases between them. CDR1 and CDR2 (germline): MNHNS, SASEGT. The length of the CDR3 is 14 residues. For the CDR3, the DNA is TGTGCCAGCGCCTGGGGGGACGGCAATCAGCCCCAGCATTTT. Protein sequence: CASAWGDGNQPQHF.

This chain uses TRBV12-5 with TRBJ2-3; 7 bases fit TRBD1. After removal of 7 bases from V and 3 bases from J, the junction contained 16 bases not matched to a gene. CDR3 size: 17 residues. Germline CDR1 LGHNT, CDR2 FRNRAP. The CDR3 sequence is CASAPTPSGQVTDTQYF. As DNA, the CDR3 is TGTGCTAGTGCCCCAACCCCCTCCGGACAGGTTACAGATACGCAGTATTTT.

The chain recombines TRBV6-5 with TRBJ2-1, with TRBD2 matching over 11 bases. The CDR3 runs to 14 residues. J lost 4 bases, V lost 6 bases, and 2 bases had no gene match. CDR1 and CDR2 (germline): MNHEY, SVGAGI. The CDR3 sequence: CASSLAGGYNEQFF. The CDR3 DNA follows: TGTGCCAGCAGCCTAGCGGGGGGATACAATGAGCAGTTCTTC.

The chain carries TRBV27 and TRBJ2-3; 7 nucleotides match TRBD1. The CDR3 totals 15 residues. CDR1 and CDR2 (germline): MNHEY, SMNVEV (reference sequence). The V and J ends lost 7 bases and 0 bases, in that order; junction bases with no gene match: 7. CDR3 nucleotides: TGTGCCAGCACTTGGACAGGACCTAGCACAGATACGCAGTATTTT. Residues: CASTWTGPSTDTQYF.

The chain employs TRBV10-3 and TRBJ2-2; 7 bases match TRBD2. Germline V gene data show CDR1 as ENHRY and CDR2 as SYGVKD. The trim removed 8 bases at V and 4 bases at J, leaving 7 bases unmatched. The length of the CDR3 is 14 residues. Here the CDR3 reads CAIGDLAGTGELFF. CDR3 coding DNA: TGTGCCATCGGAGACTTAGCGGGCACCGGGGAGCTGTTTTTT.

The chain links TRBV28 to TRBJ2-1, with TRBD2 matching 16 bases. Germline V lookup: CDR1 MDHEN, CDR2 SYDVKM. This CDR3 region has 20 residues. V lost 3 bases and J lost 1; bases outside the gene matches: 9. The CDR3 is CASSFVTGTSGGGSYNEQFF. CDR3 DNA sequence: TGTGCCAGCAGTTTCGTCACCGGGACTAGCGGGGGGGGATCCTACAATGAGCAGTTCTTC. The full variable domain, completed using reference TRBV28 and TRBJ2-1, is DVKVTQSSRYLVKRTGEKVFLECVQDMDHENMFWYRQDPGLGLRLIYFSYDVKMKEKGDIPEGYSVSREKKERFSLILESASTNQTSMYLCASSFVTGTSGGGSYNEQFFGPGTRLTVL.

V gene TRBV9 combines with J gene TRBJ2-1; D possibly corresponds to TRBD1 (6 bases). Germline V CDR1 and CDR2: SGDLS, YYNGEE. Trimming shortened V by 0 bases and J by 1 base, and 14 bases separated the two germline ends. The CDR3 covers 17 residues. CDR3 in amino acids: CASSVVVGALSYNEQFF. CDR3 in DNA: TGTGCCAGCAGCGTAGTTGTGGGGGCCCTTTCCTACAATGAGCAGTTCTTC. Full variable domain (remainder filled in from reference TRBV9 and TRBJ2-1): DSGVTQTPKHLITATGQRVTLRCSPRSGDLSVYWYQQSLDQGLQFLIQYYNGEERAKGNILERFSAQQFPDLHSELNLSSLELGDSALYFCASSVVVGALSYNEQFFGPGTRLTVL.